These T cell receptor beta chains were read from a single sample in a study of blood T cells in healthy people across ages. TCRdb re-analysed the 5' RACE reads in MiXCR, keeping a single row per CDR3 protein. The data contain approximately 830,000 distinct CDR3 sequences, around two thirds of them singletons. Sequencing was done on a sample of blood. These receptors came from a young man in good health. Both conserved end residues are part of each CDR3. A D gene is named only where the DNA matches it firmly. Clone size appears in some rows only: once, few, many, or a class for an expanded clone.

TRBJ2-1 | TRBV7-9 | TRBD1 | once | TGTGCCAGCAGCTCCCGTGGACAGGGGTACAATGAGCAGTTCTTC | CASSSRGQGYNEQFF
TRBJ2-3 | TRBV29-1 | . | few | TGCAGTTATGCCTCTAGCACAGATACGCAGTATTTT | CSYASSTDTQYF
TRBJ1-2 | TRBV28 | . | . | TGTGCCAGCAGTCCCCCGAGCGCCTATGGCTACACCTTC | CASSPPSAYGYTF
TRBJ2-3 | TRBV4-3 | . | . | TGCGCCAGCAGCCAAGATTCGCAGGGACCCGATACGCAGTATTTT | CASSQDSQGPDTQYF
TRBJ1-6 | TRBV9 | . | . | TGTGCCAGCAGCGTACAGCCGTATAATTCACCCCTCCACTTT | CASSVQPYNSPLHF
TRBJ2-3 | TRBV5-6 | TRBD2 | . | TGTGCCAGCACCCAGACTAGCGGGGGAGATACGCAGTATTTT | CASTQTSGGDTQYF
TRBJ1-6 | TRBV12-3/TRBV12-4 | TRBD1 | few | TGTGCCAGCGGAAAGGACAGGGAAGGATCACCCCTCCACTTT | CASGKDREGSPLHF
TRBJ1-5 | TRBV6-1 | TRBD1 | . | TGTGCCAGCAAACAGGGGGACCATAACTTAAGCAATCAGCCCCAGCATTTT | CASKQGDHNLSNQPQHF
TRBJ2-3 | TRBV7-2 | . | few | TGTGCCAGCAGCCCCCCCCGTGGGGGGGGCCCGGATACGCAGTATTTT | CASSPPRGGGPDTQYF
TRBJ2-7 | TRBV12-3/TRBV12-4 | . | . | TGTGCCAGCAGTTCCGACTGGGCCTACGAGCAGTACTTC | CASSSDWAYEQYF
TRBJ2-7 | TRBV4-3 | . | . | TGCGCCAGCAGCCAAGTGGCAGGTTTCTCCTACGAGCAGTACTTC | CASSQVAGFSYEQYF
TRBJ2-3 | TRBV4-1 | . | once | TGCGCCAGCAGCCAAGGTCATCCTCATCCCGCCTCCACAGATACGCAGTATTTT | CASSQGHPHPASTDTQYF
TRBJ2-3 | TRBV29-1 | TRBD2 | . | TGCAGCGCGAACTTGGGGGGGTACACAGATACGCAGTATTTT | CSANLGGYTDTQYF
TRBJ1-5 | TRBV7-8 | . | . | TGTGCCAGCAGCTTAGTCGGGAGATCGGGGCGCAATCAGCCCCAGCATTTT | CASSLVGRSGRNQPQHF
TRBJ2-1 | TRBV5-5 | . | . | TGTGCCAGCTTTACGCGGAACTCCTACAATGAGCAGTTCTTC | CASFTRNSYNEQFF
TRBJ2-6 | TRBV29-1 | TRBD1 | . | TGCAGCGCGGGACAGGGGTTCTCTGGGGCCAACGTCCTGACTTTC | CSAGQGFSGANVLTF
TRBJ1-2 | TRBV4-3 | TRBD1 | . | TGCGCCAGCAGCCCGAGCCCAGGGGGTAGCTATGGCTACACCTTC | CASSPSPGGSYGYTF
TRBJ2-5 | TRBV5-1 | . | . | TGCGCCAGCAGCTTGTGGGGGCGGGAGACCCAGTACTTC | CASSLWGRETQYF
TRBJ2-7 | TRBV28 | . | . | TGTGCCAGCAGTTTATTGGGCATATACTCCTACGAGCAGTACTTC | CASSLLGIYSYEQYF
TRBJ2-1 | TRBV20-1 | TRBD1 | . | TGCAGTGCTAGAGATCAGGGGACAGGATACAATGAGCAGTTCTTC | CSARDQGTGYNEQFF
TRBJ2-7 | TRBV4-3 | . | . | TGCGCCAGCAGCCAAGGACAGAGCTCCTACGAGCGGTACTTC | CASSQGQSSYERYF
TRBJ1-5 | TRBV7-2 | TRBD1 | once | TGTGCCAGCAGCTCTAAGGGGGGACAGGGAAATCAGCCCCAGCATTTT | CASSSKGGQGNQPQHF
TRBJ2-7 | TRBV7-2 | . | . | TGTGCCAGCAGCTTAGTCAGGGACCACGAGCAGTACTTC | CASSLVRDHEQYF
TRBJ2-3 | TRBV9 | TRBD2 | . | TGTGCCAGCAGCGATCCACTAGCGGGGGCGCTGGCAACGCAGTATTTT | CASSDPLAGALATQYF
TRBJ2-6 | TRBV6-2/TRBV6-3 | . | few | TGTGCCAGCACCCTCAGATCCTCTGGGGCCAACGTCCTGACTTTC | CASTLRSSGANVLTF
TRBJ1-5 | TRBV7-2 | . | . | TGTGCCAGCAGCTTAGGGGGAGGGTATCAGCCCCAGCATTTT | CASSLGGGYQPQHF
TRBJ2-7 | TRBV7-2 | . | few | TGTGCCAGCAGCCTCCTCGGTTTGCCCTACGAGCAGTACTTC | CASSLLGLPYEQYF
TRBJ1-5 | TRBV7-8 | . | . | TGTGCCAGCAGCGATGCTATTGGTTCTGGGGCTTATAGCAATCAGCCCCAGCATTTT | CASSDAIGSGAYSNQPQHF
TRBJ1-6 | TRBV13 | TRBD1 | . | TGTGCCAGCAGCTTAGGAAGGGGGCCATCTTCACCCCTCCACTTT | CASSLGRGPSSPLHF
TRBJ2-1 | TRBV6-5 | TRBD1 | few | TGTGCCAGCAGTTACTCAGGGTGGACAGGACGCTACAATGAGCAGTTCTTC | CASSYSGWTGRYNEQFF
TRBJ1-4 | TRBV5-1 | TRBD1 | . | TGCGCCAGCAGAGACAGGGGATCAACTAATGAAAAACTGTTTTTT | CASRDRGSTNEKLFF